Below are 12 T cell receptor beta chains sequenced from a single sample in a study of T cell clonality in common variable immunodeficiency. The table came from immunoSEQ multiplex PCR; TCRdb's copy has only in-frame clones and leaves some out. This sample comprises 50,000 to 70,000 clones, none seen once only. Sequenced sample: peripheral blood mononuclear cells. These receptors originate from a person between 18 and 70 years old in good health.

Concerning this clone itself: The CDR3 end falls 3 residues outside the read, so it is completed with the germline J gene. The V and J genes are TRBV30 and TRBJ1-2; D gene unclear. CDR3 length: 14 amino acids. Looked up from germline, CDR1 is GTSNPN and CDR2 is SVGIG (reference sequence). The CDR3 region is CAWSVMGYSYDYTF. The DNA read from the CDR3 is TGTGCCTGGAGTGTAATGGGCTATTCCTACGAC. The variable domain in full, with the rest retrieved from reference TRBV30 and TRBJ1-2, is SQTIHQWPATLVQPVGSPLSLECTVEGTSNPNLYWYRQAAGRGLQLLFYSVGIGQISSEVPQNLSASRPQDRQFILSSKKLLLSDSGFYLCAWSVMGYSYDYTFGSGTRLTVV.

The sample holds many counts of this clone. The read terminates 3 residues before the CDR3 end, so the remaining end is supplied by the germline J gene. The rearrangement joins TRBV2 to TRBJ1-6; possible D gene TRBD1, 6 bases. Germline V lookup: CDR1 SNHLY, CDR2 FYNNEI. V lost 8 bases and J lost 10, with 12 bases in between. The CDR3 consists of 12 residues. Partial CDR3 DNA: TGTGCCAGCGGGACAATAAACTCACCC. Protein: CASGTINSP. The entire CDR3 protein reads CASGTINSPLHF. Full variable domain (missing parts from reference TRBV2 and TRBJ1-6): EPEVTQTPSHQVTQMGQEVILRCVPISNHLYFYWYRQILGQKVEFLVSFYNNEISEKSEIFDDQFSVERPDGSNFTLKIRSTKLEDSAMYFCASGTINSPLHFGNGTRLTVT.

This clone occurred a few times. The missing CDR3 end, 3 residues past where the read stops, is filled in from the germline J gene. The J gene is TRBJ1-1, the V gene TRBV7-9; D gene uncertain. CDR3 length equals 15 residues. Germline CDR1 and CDR2: SEHNR and FQNEAQ (reference sequence). Trimming pared 2 bases from V and 1 base from J, leaving 11 bases between. Partial CDR3 DNA: TGTGCCAGCAGCTTAATGGTGGGCGCGAACACTGAA. The encoded protein is CASSLMVGANTE. The full CDR3 reads CASSLMVGANTEAFF.

This clone occurred many times. The read gets to within 3 residues of the CDR3 end, and the germline J gene fills in the rest. This rearrangement joins TRBV5-5 to TRBJ1-2, with 7 bases that match TRBD1. This CDR3 spans 14 amino acids. CDR1 and CDR2 from the germline V gene are SGHKS and YYEKEE (reference sequence). CDR3 DNA (partial): TGTGCCAGCAGCAGCTCCCAGGGGGTACACGAG. Translating gives CASSSSQGVHE. From start to end, the CDR3 is CASSSSQGVHEYTF. Looking up the rest from reference TRBV5-5 and TRBJ1-2 gives the full variable domain: DAGVTQSPTHLIKTRGQQVTLRCSPISGHKSVSWYQQVLGQGPQFIFQYYEKEERGRGNFPDRFSARQFPNYSSELNVNALLLGDSALYLCASSSSQGVHEYTFGSGTRLTVV.

This clone was seen ten or more times. The read gets to within 3 residues of the CDR3 end, and the germline J gene fills in the rest. The chain carries TRBV3-1 (or the pseudogene TRBV3-2) and TRBJ2-3; TRBD1 matches 9 bases. The CDR3 is 17 residues long. The V gene's germline CDR1 is LGHDT and CDR2 YNNKEL (reference sequence). V shed 4 bases and J 4 bases; nucleotides not matched to a gene: 12. The CDR3 bases that were read are TGTGCCAGCAGCCCTACTAGGACAGGGGATTGGCCAGATACG. It specifies CASSPTRTGDWPDT. The entire CDR3 sequence reads CASSPTRTGDWPDTQYF.

Turning to this clone: The CDR3 end lies 3 residues beyond the end of the read and is filled in from the germline J gene. The rearrangement links TRBV13 to TRBJ1-4; 8 positions match TRBD1. The CDR3 runs 15 residues. Germline trimming cut 5 bases from V and 6 bases from J; bases unmatched to any gene: 8. Germline loops: CDR1 PRHDT, CDR2 FYEKMQ (reference sequence). CDR3: CASSLRQGRDEKLFF. The DNA read from the CDR3 is TGTGCCAGCAGCCTACGACAGGGGAGGGATGAAAAA. Complete variable domain (other parts from reference TRBV13 and TRBJ1-4): AAGVIQSPRHLIKEKRETATLKCYPIPRHDTVYWYQQGPGQDPQFLISFYEKMQSDKGSIPDRFSAQQFSDYHSELNMSSLELGDSALYFCASSLRQGRDEKLFFGSGTQLSVL.

This clone was found many times. Read sequence stops 3 residues before the CDR3 end, and the germline J gene provides the missing end. This chain uses TRBV2 with TRBJ2-5, with a possible D match to TRBD2 (6 bases). The CDR3 totals 14 residues. The V and J ends lost 8 bases and 4 bases respectively, with 17 bases between them. Germline assignment: CDR1 SNHLY and CDR2 FYNNEI. CDR3 DNA, as far as it was read: TGTGCCAGCGAAGGTGGAGTGGGGGGAGAGACC. Translated, it gives CASEGGVGGET. The CDR3 as a whole reads CASEGGVGGETQYF.

This clone was recorded at least ten times. The read terminates 3 residues before the CDR3 end, so the remaining end is supplied by the germline J gene. The V and J genes are TRBV5-1 and TRBJ2-1; D may be TRBD2 (6 bases). The CDR3 runs to 15 residues. From germline, CDR1 is SGHRS and CDR2 YFSETQ. Trimming left V 1 base short and J 9 bases short, with 17 bases between. The sequenced part of the CDR3 DNA is TGCGCCAGCAGCTTGTTGGGCGGGGAGTCCAGTGAG. Its protein product is CASSLLGGESSE. From start to end, the CDR3 is CASSLLGGESSEQFF.

This clone was counted many times. The missing CDR3 end, 3 residues past where the read stops, is filled in from the germline J gene. This sequence joins TRBV19 and TRBJ2-1; a possible D gene is TRBD1 (6 bases). This CDR3 spans 16 amino acids. Germline V gene sequence: CDR1 LNHDA, CDR2 SQIVND (reference sequence). Trimming removed 5 bases from V and 0 bases from J, with 14 bases in between. The covered CDR3 bases are TGTGCCAGTAGTTCCCGCAGGGGCAGCTCCTACAATGAG. Its translation is CASSSRRGSSYNE. In full, the CDR3 is CASSSRRGSSYNEQFF.

In its sample, this clone was seen many times. The CDR3 DNA, read in part, is TGTGCCAGCAGCTTAGCGGACAGGGGGCAAGGC. Protein: CASSLADRGQG. The CDR3, in full, reads CASSLADRGQGYTF. The rearrangement uses TRBV7-2 and TRBJ1-2, with 11 positions matching TRBD1. Coverage ceases 3 residues before the CDR3 finishes, and the germline J gene fills in the end. Germline-derived CDR1 and CDR2 are SGHTA and FQGNSA. This CDR3 is built from 14 residues.

Ten or more counts support this clone. The read is 3 residues too short to cover the CDR3 end, so that end is filled in from the germline J gene. V is TRBV7-2 and J is TRBJ2-3, with a tentative D call TRBD1 (6 bases). From germline, CDR1 is SGHTA and CDR2 FQGNSA. The CDR3 covers 15 residues. The sequenced part of the CDR3 DNA is TGTGCCAGCAGCCCCCGTACGACAGGCAGCGAGACG. Translating gives CASSPRTTGSET. In full, the CDR3 reads CASSPRTTGSETQYF. The full variable domain, in which reference TRBV7-2 and TRBJ2-3 provide the parts outside the CDR3, is GAGVSQSPSNKVTEKGKDVELRCDPISGHTALYWYRQSLGQGLEFLIYFQGNSAPDKSGLPSDRFSAERTGGSVSTLTIQRTQQEDSAVYLCASSPRTTGSETQYFGPGTRLTVL.

A remark on this clone: The CDR3 end falls 3 residues outside the read, so it is completed with the germline J gene. The chain uses TRBV7-9 and TRBJ1-2, with D uncertain. The CDR3 is made up of 14 amino acids. The germline gives CDR1 SEHNR, CDR2 FQNEAQ (reference sequence). Incomplete CDR3 DNA: TGTGCCAGCAGCTTAGTAAGGCCCCTGAACGAC. Residues: CASSLVRPLND. The whole CDR3 reads CASSLVRPLNDYTF.